The rows below give T cell receptor beta chains drawn from one sample of a study of Ad26.COV2.S vaccination and SARS-CoV-2 variants. Sequencing used immunoSEQ multiplex PCR; TCRdb keeps in-frame clones, though not all of them. Of 300,000 to 400,000 clones detected, roughly 80% appear once; the ten largest clones hold about 2.1%. This material consisted of peripheral blood, taken in a trial of Ad26.COV2.S vaccine versus placebo. The source of these receptors is a person between 18 and 65 years old who received the Ad26.COV2.S COVID-19 vaccine or a placebo. CDR3s include the opening cysteine and the closing phenylalanine or tryptophan. D genes are given only for firm matches. The size field is filled for only some rows; it gives once, few, many or a size class.

V	J	D	size	CDR3	DNA
TRBV25-1	TRBJ1-6	NA	NA	CASRETGSRSPLHF	TGTGCCAGCAGAGAGACAGGTAGTCGGTCACCCCTCCACTTT
TRBV7-7	TRBJ2-1	NA	NA	CASSENGLTYNEQFF	TGTGCCAGCAGCGAGAACGGGCTCACCTACAATGAGCAGTTCTTC
TRBV19	TRBJ1-3	NA	NA	CASSPTGNTIYF	TGTGCCAGTAGCCCAACTGGAAACACCATATATTTT
TRBV6-1	TRBJ1-5	NA	NA	CASSEQGVNQPQHF	TGTGCCAGCAGTGAACAGGGTGTGAATCAGCCCCAGCATTTT
TRBV28	TRBJ2-5	NA	NA	CASSFIEGMGETQYF	TGTGCCAGCAGTTTCATAGAGGGGATGGGGGAGACCCAGTACTTC
TRBV29-1	TRBJ2-7	TRBD1	NA	CSVVLGTGTYEQYF	TGCAGCGTTGTACTTGGGACAGGTACCTACGAGCAGTACTTC
TRBV7-9	TRBJ2-1	NA	NA	CASSLQRGKGNEQFF	TGTGCCAGCAGCTTACAAAGGGGGAAGGGGAATGAGCAGTTCTTC
TRBV2	TRBJ1-4	TRBD1	NA	CASRGLQGANEKLFF	TGTGCCAGCAGGGGGCTACAGGGGGCGAATGAAAAACTGTTTTTT
TRBV6-1	TRBJ1-6	NA	NA	CASSEVGGANSPLHF	TGTGCCAGCAGTGAAGTCGGAGGGGCCAATTCACCCCTCCACTTT
TRBV6-5	TRBJ1-2	TRBD1	few	CASSNDRGGYTF	TGTGCCAGCAGCAACGACAGGGGTGGCTACACCTTC
TRBV14	TRBJ2-2	NA	NA	CASSQTWGELFF	TGTGCCAGCAGCCAAACCTGGGGGGAGCTGTTTTTT
TRBV19	TRBJ1-5	TRBD1	NA	CASSVGQGSHQPQHF	TGTGCCAGTAGTGTAGGACAGGGAAGCCATCAGCCCCAGCATTTT
TRBV7-3	TRBJ2-7	TRBD1	NA	CASSLRTGFPYEQYF	TGTGCCAGCAGCTTAAGGACAGGGTTCCCCTACGAGCAGTACTTC
TRBV27	TRBJ2-7	NA	NA	CASSLNGDEQYF	TGTGCCAGCAGTTTAAATGGGGACGAGCAGTACTTC
TRBV18	TRBJ2-2	NA	NA	CASCPGTSNTGELFF	TGTGCCAGCTGCCCCGGGACTTCGAACACCGGGGAGCTGTTTTTT
TRBV5-8	TRBJ1-4	NA	NA	CASSLFRGQAVIPSEKLFF	TGTGCCAGCAGCTTGTTTCGGGGGCAGGCAGTGATTCCGAGTGAAAAACTGTTTTTT
TRBV5-1	TRBJ2-5	TRBD2	NA	CASSLGLAGGPSETQYF	TGCGCCAGCAGCTTGGGTTTAGCGGGGGGGCCGTCGGAGACCCAGTACTTC
TRBV5-1	TRBJ1-1	NA	NA	CASSLGPGSVAFF	TGCGCCAGCAGCTTGGGACCGGGAAGCGTAGCTTTCTTT
TRBV3-1/TRBV3-2	TRBJ1-1	NA	once	CASSQDPVTEAFF	TGTGCCAGCAGCCAAGATCCCGTCACTGAAGCTTTCTTT
TRBV5-8	TRBJ1-4	NA	NA	CASSTNGRQSATNEKLFF	TGTGCCAGCAGCACTAACGGCAGGCAGAGTGCAACTAATGAAAAACTGTTTTTT
TRBV28	TRBJ2-3	TRBD1	NA	CATRTGATDTQYF	TGTGCCACTCGGACAGGGGCGACAGATACGCAGTATTTT
TRBV7-2	TRBJ2-7	TRBD2	NA	CASSLVGTSSYEQYF	TGTGCCAGCAGCTTAGTGGGGACTAGCTCCTACGAGCAGTACTTC
TRBV18	TRBJ1-5	NA	NA	CASSPFRENQPQHF	TGTGCCAGCTCACCGTTCCGGGAAAATCAGCCCCAGCATTTT
TRBV6-5	TRBJ2-7	NA	many	CASSPRSEPLEQYF	TGTGCCAGCAGTCCCCGGTCCGAACCCCTCGAGCAGTACTTC
TRBV28	TRBJ2-7	NA	NA	CASSLRHYEQYF	TGTGCCAGCAGTTTACGACACTACGAGCAGTACTTC
TRBV5-1	TRBJ2-1	TRBD2	NA	CASSSLAGGPGEQFF	TGCGCCAGCAGCTCACTAGCGGGGGGGCCAGGTGAGCAGTTCTTC
TRBV28	TRBJ2-1	TRBD2	NA	CASTRAGYNEQFF	TGTGCCAGCACCAGAGCGGGGTACAATGAGCAGTTCTTC
TRBV28	TRBJ1-2	TRBD1	NA	CASTGDGYTF	TGTGCCAGTACAGGGGATGGCTACACCTTC
TRBV28	TRBJ1-2	TRBD1	NA	CASSPVTGGFGYTF	TGTGCCAGCAGCCCAGTGACAGGGGGCTTCGGCTACACCTTC
TRBV3-1/TRBV3-2	TRBJ2-7	TRBD2	NA	CASSGGGRAYEQYF	TGTGCCAGCAGCGGGGGGGGACGGGCCTACGAGCAGTACTTC
TRBV7-8	TRBJ2-7	NA	NA	CASSLAGSGTYEQYF	TGTGCCAGCAGCTTAGCGGGTTCAGGGACCTACGAGCAGTACTTC
TRBV20-1	TRBJ1-2	NA	once	CSARPPGGYTF	TGCAGTGCTAGACCTCCGGGAGGCTACACCTTC
TRBV9	TRBJ1-6	NA	NA	CASSALGGEREPLHF	TGTGCCAGCAGCGCCCTCGGGGGGGAAAGGGAACCCCTCCACTTT
TRBV24-1	TRBJ2-5	NA	NA	CATSGAGAGETQYF	TGTGCCACCAGTGGCGCGGGGGCAGGGGAGACCCAGTACTTC
TRBV10-3	TRBJ1-5	TRBD1	NA	CAIKGDRSNQPQHF	TGTGCCATCAAAGGGGACAGATCGAATCAGCCCCAGCATTTT
TRBV7-2	TRBJ2-4	TRBD2	NA	CASSSATRGTSGVAKNIQYF	TGTGCCAGCAGCTCAGCCACGAGGGGGACTAGCGGGGTAGCCAAAAACATTCAGTACTTC
TRBV7-2	TRBJ2-7	NA	NA	CASSSAWGSNSYEQYF	TGTGCCAGCAGCTCAGCTTGGGGGTCTAACTCCTACGAGCAGTACTTC
TRBV18	TRBJ1-1	NA	NA	CASSPPYSQNTEAFF	TGTGCCAGCTCACCACCCTACAGCCAGAACACTGAAGCTTTCTTT
TRBV19	TRBJ1-2	NA	once	CASSIHGGYTF	TGTGCCAGTAGTATTCATGGTGGCTACACCTTC
TRBV5-1	TRBJ1-6	NA	NA	CASRDDGGSSPLHF	TGCGCCAGCAGGGACGACGGGGGAAGCTCACCCCTCCACTTT
TRBV5-4	TRBJ2-5	TRBD2	NA	CASSLGSGGPQLPETQYF	TGTGCCAGCAGCTTGGGTAGCGGGGGGCCCCAACTACCAGAGACCCAGTACTTC
TRBV2	TRBJ2-7	TRBD1	once	CASSADRAQSYEQYF	TGTGCCAGCAGTGCTGACAGGGCACAGTCCTACGAGCAGTACTTC
TRBV6-5	TRBJ2-2	NA	NA	CASSYSPDTGELFF	TGTGCCAGCAGTTACTCGCCGGACACCGGGGAGCTGTTTTTT
TRBV10-3	TRBJ2-3	NA	NA	CAISDGGGDTQYF	TGTGCCATCAGTGATGGGGGTGGGGATACGCAGTATTTT
TRBV28	TRBJ2-7	NA	NA	CASRLQGRIPYEQYF	TGTGCCAGCAGGTTGCAGGGACGGATCCCCTACGAGCAGTACTTC
TRBV5-1	TRBJ1-1	NA	NA	CASTIPGAPEAFF	TGCGCCAGCACCATACCCGGGGCTCCTGAAGCTTTCTTT
TRBV19	TRBJ2-5	NA	once	CASSRGPGAGETQYF	TGTGCCAGTAGTAGGGGTCCGGGGGCGGGAGAGACCCAGTACTTC
TRBV11-2	TRBJ2-3	TRBD1	NA	CASSQGQPSTDTQYF	TGTGCCAGCAGCCAGGGACAGCCCAGCACAGATACGCAGTATTTT
TRBV10-3	TRBJ1-6	TRBD1	NA	CAISETGTENSPLHF	TGTGCCATCAGCGAGACCGGGACAGAAAATTCACCCCTCCACTTT
TRBV2	TRBJ2-3	NA	NA	CASSEVGSLPDTQYF	TGTGCCAGCAGTGAAGTTGGGTCCCTCCCAGATACGCAGTATTTT
TRBV4-1	TRBJ2-7	TRBD1	NA	CASSPSGDRGYEQYF	TGCGCCAGCAGCCCCTCTGGGGACAGGGGCTACGAGCAGTACTTC
TRBV11-2	TRBJ1-1	NA	NA	CASSLEFGQAFF	TGTGCCAGCAGCTTGGAGTTCGGCCAAGCTTTCTTT
TRBV5-1	TRBJ1-1	TRBD1	once	CASKSGTENTEAFF	TGCGCCAGTAAGTCCGGGACAGAGAACACTGAAGCTTTCTTT
TRBV5-4	TRBJ2-3	TRBD1	NA	CASSFDRGQWADTQYF	TGTGCCAGCAGCTTCGACAGGGGGCAATGGGCAGATACGCAGTATTTT
TRBV28	TRBJ2-5	TRBD1	NA	CASSAPGTGLMWGETQYF	TGTGCCAGCTCTGCCCCCGGGACAGGGCTGATGTGGGGAGAGACCCAGTACTTC
TRBV12-3/TRBV12-4	TRBJ1-1	NA	NA	CASSYWRVTEAFF	TGTGCCAGCAGTTACTGGAGGGTCACTGAAGCTTTCTTT
TRBV5-1	TRBJ1-1	NA	NA	CASSLVRGGEFLNTEAFF	TGCGCCAGCAGCCTGGTTAGGGGGGGAGAGTTTCTGAACACTGAAGCTTTCTTT
TRBV9	TRBJ1-6	TRBD1	NA	CASSVAQGTHYSPLHF	TGTGCCAGCAGCGTAGCACAGGGGACCCATTATTCACCCCTCCACTTT
TRBV7-3	TRBJ2-1	TRBD2	NA	CASSFSGGDNEQFF	TGTGCCAGCAGCTTTAGCGGGGGGGACAATGAGCAGTTCTTC
TRBV3-1/TRBV3-2	TRBJ2-3	NA	NA	CASSLQQGTQYF	TGTGCCAGCAGCCTACAGCAGGGTACGCAGTATTTT